This T cell receptor (beta chain) originates from a study of technical replicates of blood from a few donors. The CDR3 consists of 14 residues. The junction had 4 bases not matched to a gene; V was cut back by 3 bases and J by 7 bases. Germline V gene data show CDR1 as SEHNR and CDR2 as FQNEAQ (reference sequence). Produced via immunoSEQ multiplex PCR; TCRdb's table is partial and in-frame only. This table has tens of thousands of clones, 95% to 98% appearing once. The sequencing input was T cells isolated from PBMCs. V and J are TRBV7-9 and TRBJ1-5; TRBD1 agrees at 9 bases. The TCR sequence derives from a human donor in good health. This CDR3 reads CASSLGQGGQPQHF. For the CDR3, the DNA is TGTGCCAGCAGCTTGGGACAGGGTGGGCAGCCCCAGCATTTT. The complete variable domain, with remaining parts taken from reference TRBV7-9 and TRBJ1-5, reads DTGVSQNPRHKITKRGQNVTFRCDPISEHNRLYWYRQTLGQGPEFLTYFQNEAQLEKSRLLSDRFSAERPKGSFSTLEIQRTEQGDSAMYLCASSLGQGGQPQHFGDGTRLSIL.